This T cell receptor (beta chain) was recovered during a study of CD8+CD57+ T cells in acquired aplastic anemia. As for the study in general: Sorted CD4+ and CD8+ cell DNA averaged 3.2 ug.

Genomic DNA constituted the template upon which TCR beta VDJ and CDR3 profiling was performed. From the reads, TCRdb called clonotypes with MiXCR, one entry per CDR3 protein. The profile shows about 260,000 distinct CDR3 sequences, approximately 79% of them singletons. This CDR3 has 12 amino acids. Trimming cost V 3 bases and J 12 bases, with 14 bases left between them. CDR1 is SGDLS, CDR2 YYNGEE, per germline. Patients sequenced had flow cytometry evidence of CD8+CD57+ cell expansion. The genes are TRBV9 and TRBJ2-3; D assignment may be TRBD1 or TRBD2 (5 bases each). The sequence was obtained from a human donor with aplastic anemia. The sample taken for sequencing was sorted CD4+, CD8+, or CD8+CD57+ T cells (not recorded which) from PBMCs. CDR3 bases: TGTGCCAGCAGCGGAGGGGCGAACACTCAGTATTTT. Its protein is CASSGGANTQYF. Supplemented by reference TRBV9 and TRBJ2-3, the full variable domain reads DSGVTQTPKHLITATGQRVTLRCSPRSGDLSVYWYQQSLDQGLQFLIQYYNGEERAKGNILERFSAQQFPDLHSELNLSSLELGDSALYFCASSGGANTQYFGPGTRLTVL.